The 4 T cell receptor beta chains in this list originate from one sample, sequenced in a study of cytomegalovirus exposure and HLA in healthy donors. PCR was performed using 60 Vbeta and 13 Jbeta primers. TCRdb keeps only in-frame clones here, not all; method: immunoSEQ multiplex PCR. The table records some 65,000 clones, 55% to 75% of them present only once. The sequencing sample was made of PBMCs. These receptors were taken from a young woman in good health and CMV-seronegative.

The chain links TRBV11-2 to TRBJ1-5, with TRBD1 as a possible D gene (5 bases). The CDR3 totals 15 residues. Trimming took off 1 base at V and 6 bases at J, with 13 bases between the two ends. Looked up from germline, CDR1 is SGHAT and CDR2 is FQNNGV. The CDR3 here is CASSLGTSRGQPQHF. CDR3 coding DNA: TGTGCCAGCAGCTTAGGCACCTCAAGGGGTCAGCCCCAGCATTTT.

This chain links TRBV27 with TRBJ2-7, with 8 bases that match TRBD1. Germline V CDR1 and CDR2: MNHEY, SMNVEV (reference sequence). This CDR3 region has 15 residues. J was trimmed by 2 bases and V by 5 bases; bases with no gene match: 8. The DNA of the CDR3 is TGTGCCAGCAGTCCACGGGGACAGGCCACCTACGAGCAGTACTTC. Translated, it gives CASSPRGQATYEQYF.

V is TRBV5-1 and J is TRBJ2-7; a weak D match, TRBD1 (6 bases). The CDR3 has 13 residues. Germline CDR1 and CDR2: SGHRS and YFSETQ. The V gene lost 5 bases and the J gene lost 2 bases, with 11 bases spanning the gap. CDR3 region: CASRQGGTYEQYF. CDR3 nucleotides: TGCGCCAGCAGACAGGGTGGGACCTACGAGCAGTACTTC.

The gene calls are TRBV5-6 and TRBJ1-1, with D perhaps matching TRBD1 (5 bases). CDR3 length: 12 amino acids. CDR1 and CDR2 from the germline V gene are SGHDT and YYEEEE. With 4 bases removed from V and 10 bases from J, the gap between germline ends came to 14 bases. The CDR3 nucleotides are TGTGCCAGCAGCCGACACTTCGGGGGAGCTTTCTTT. Translated: CASSRHFGGAFF.